Listed below are T cell receptor beta chains from one sample, sequenced in a study of early T cells in non-severe SARS-CoV-2 infection. TCRdb ran MiXCR on the 5' RACE reads and lists one entry per CDR3 protein. The table includes tens of thousands of distinct CDR3 sequences, under 15% detected once. The sequenced sample consisted of whole blood. These receptors came from an adult who was a healthcare worker with PCR-confirmed SARS-CoV-2 infection or an uninfected control (not recorded which). CDR3s include the opening cysteine and the closing phenylalanine or tryptophan. D genes are given only for firm matches. Part of the rows lack a size; the others show once, few, many or a class for expanded clones.

v_gene	j_gene	d_gene	abundance	CDR3nt	CDR3aa
TRBV11-2	TRBJ2-5	NA	NA	TGTGCCAGCAGCTTATCTCTGGGCCCTAGGGAAGAGACCCAGTACTTC	CASSLSLGPREETQYF
TRBV20-1	TRBJ1-4	TRBD1	many	TGCAGTGCATCTTCAGGGGGCCTGCATGAAAAACTGTTTTTT	CSASSGGLHEKLFF
TRBV7-6	TRBJ1-2	NA	medium-sized	TGTGCCAGCTCGTCCGGGGGCGATCCTTATGGCTACACCTTC	CASSSGGDPYGYTF
TRBV30	TRBJ2-7	TRBD1	many	TGTGCCTGGAGTCAGTACGAGACAGGGGGGACCTACGAGCAGTACTTC	CAWSQYETGGTYEQYF
TRBV20-1	TRBJ2-3	TRBD1	many	TGCAGTGCTAGAGGGGAACAGGGGGTCGCAGATACGCAGTATTTT	CSARGEQGVADTQYF
TRBV6-5	TRBJ1-2	NA	NA	TGTGCCAGCAGTTACAACGGTGGCTACACCTTC	CASSYNGGYTF
TRBV5-1	TRBJ2-5	NA	many	TGCGCCAGCAGCTTGGCCCGCCACCAAGAGACCCAGTACTTC	CASSLARHQETQYF
TRBV20-1	TRBJ2-7	NA	many	TGCAGTGCTAGCGGTACCTACGAGCAGTACTTC	CSASGTYEQYF
TRBV12-3/TRBV12-4	TRBJ2-7	NA	NA	TGTGCCAGCACCCCCAGCCACCAAGCGGCCAACGTGCAGTACTTC	CASTPSHQAANVQYF
TRBV6-5	TRBJ1-1	NA	few	TGTGCCACTCTGTGTGCAGGGACACTGAAGCTTTTCTTT	CATLCAGTLKLFF
TRBV25-1	TRBJ2-5	NA	NA	TGTGCCAGCAGTGAACATAAAGAGACCCAGTACTTC	CASSEHKETQYF
TRBV5-1	TRBJ1-3	NA	few	TGCGCCAGCAGCCGCCGCTCTGGAAACACCATATATTTT	CASSRRSGNTIYF
TRBV15	TRBJ2-7	NA	few	TGTGCCACCAGCAGAGAGACGACAGCATCCTACGAGCAGTACTTC	CATSRETTASYEQYF
TRBV20-1	TRBJ2-1	TRBD2	many	TGCAGTGCTCGGACTAGCGGATCCTACAATGAGCAGTTCTTC	CSARTSGSYNEQFF
TRBV7-9	TRBJ2-1	TRBD1	few	TGTGCCAGCAGCCTAATACGACGGACAGGGGGAAATGAGCAGTTCTTC	CASSLIRRTGGNEQFF
TRBV28	TRBJ1-1	NA	many	TGTGCCAGCAGTCTTCTTAGCTGGGTTTTACGGACTGAAGCTTTCTTT	CASSLLSWVLRTEAFF
TRBV3-1	TRBJ2-1	NA	many	TGTGCCAGCAGCCAGAGCGTTTGGGGGGTACAATACAATGAGCAGTTCTTC	CASSQSVWGVQYNEQFF
TRBV13	TRBJ2-1	TRBD1	many	TGTGCCAGCAGCGAAGGGACAGGCGGAATCTACAATGAGCAGTTCTTC	CASSEGTGGIYNEQFF
TRBV12-3/TRBV12-4	TRBJ1-2	NA	once	TGTGCCAGCAGTTCCCAAATAGGCCCGGATTATGGCTACACCTTC	CASSSQIGPDYGYTF
TRBV12-3/TRBV12-4	TRBJ1-1	NA	once	TGTGCCAGCACCCTTAACCTGAACACTGAAGCTTTCTTT	CASTLNLNTEAFF
TRBV12-3/TRBV12-4	TRBJ2-2	NA	many	TGTGCCAGCAGCCGAGCGGAACGGACCGGGGAGCTGTTTTTT	CASSRAERTGELFF
TRBV29-1	TRBJ1-1	NA	many	TGCAGCATGGGAGTCCTGGGAACTGAAGCTTTCTTT	CSMGVLGTEAFF
TRBV6-6	TRBJ2-5	TRBD1	many	TGTGCCAGCAGTTTTACGAGGACAGGGGGCGGAGAGACCCAGTACTTC	CASSFTRTGGGETQYF
TRBV12-3/TRBV12-4	TRBJ2-4	NA	many	TGTGCCAGCAGTTTAGCCGGGTTAGCCAAAAACATTCAGTACTTC	CASSLAGLAKNIQYF
TRBV6-5	TRBJ2-7	TRBD1	many	TGTGCCAGCAGTTACTTTACCGGGACAGGGGCTAGCGAGCAGTACTTC	CASSYFTGTGASEQYF
TRBV29-1	TRBJ1-3	NA	many	TGCAGCGTTGACTCAGGACCTAACGAAAACACCATATATTTT	CSVDSGPNENTIYF
TRBV20-1	TRBJ2-3	NA	NA	TGCAGTGCTAGAATAGCGGCGGCAGATACGCAGTATTTT	CSARIAAADTQYF
TRBV6-2/TRBV6-3	TRBJ1-5	TRBD1	many	TGTGCCAGCAGTCCGCGAGGGGACAGGGGGTTTAGCAATCAGCCCCAGCATTTT	CASSPRGDRGFSNQPQHF
TRBV7-9	TRBJ2-2	NA	many	TGTGCCAGCAGCCGCGGGGTTTTTGGGAGGAACACCGGGGAGCTGTTTTTT	CASSRGVFGRNTGELFF
TRBV29-1	TRBJ1-1	NA	many	TGCAGCGTTGGATCGAACACTGAAGCTTTCTTT	CSVGSNTEAFF
TRBV29-1	TRBJ2-7	NA	many	TGCAGCGTTGAGGGAGACTCGACCGACTACGAGCAGTACTTC	CSVEGDSTDYEQYF
TRBV10-3	TRBJ1-2	TRBD1	NA	TGTGCCATCAGTGACCAGACAGGGGGCTCTGGCTACACCTTC	CAISDQTGGSGYTF
TRBV30	TRBJ2-7	TRBD1	many	TGTGCTTTAAGTCAGGGGGTGATCACCTACGAGCAGTACTTC	CALSQGVITYEQYF
TRBV7-2	TRBJ2-3	NA	many	TGTGCCAGCAGCCTTATATCAGATACGCAGTATTTT	CASSLISDTQYF
TRBV5-6	TRBJ2-1	NA	many	TGTGCCAGCAGCTTGGAGCGGATCGAGCAGTTCTTC	CASSLERIEQFF
TRBV15	TRBJ2-1	NA	many	TGTGCCACCAGCAGGAGGGGACGTCCCTCCTACAATGAGCAGTTCTTC	CATSRRGRPSYNEQFF
TRBV6-5	TRBJ2-5	NA	many	TGTGCCAGCAGTTACCGTGTCTCAGGGGAAGAGACCCAGTACTTC	CASSYRVSGEETQYF
TRBV4-3	TRBJ2-7	TRBD2	many	TGCGCCAGCAGCCAAGCTGCGGGAGGCACCTCCTACGAGCAGTACTTC	CASSQAAGGTSYEQYF
TRBV6-2/TRBV6-3	TRBJ1-1	NA	many	TGTGCCAGCACTTTCCGGAGGACAGCCCCGAACACTGAAGCTTTCTTT	CASTFRRTAPNTEAFF
TRBV2	TRBJ2-3	NA	medium-sized	TGTGCCACCTCACCCCAGGGGAACACAGATACGCAGTATTTT	CATSPQGNTDTQYF
TRBV29-1	TRBJ2-5	TRBD1	many	TGCAGCGTGGATGGGACAGACCAAGAGACCCAGTACTTC	CSVDGTDQETQYF
TRBV5-4	TRBJ2-5	TRBD1	many	TGTGCCAGCAGCTGGGGGGACAGGGACCAAGAGACCCAGTACTTC	CASSWGDRDQETQYF
TRBV7-2	TRBJ2-3	NA	NA	TGTGCCAGCAGTTCCCGGGACCAAGGGCGGCGGTATTTT	CASSSRDQGRRYF
TRBV10-3	TRBJ1-5	NA	many	TGTGCCATCAGTGACGGTCAGGGGCTCAATCAGCCCCAGCATTTT	CAISDGQGLNQPQHF
TRBV7-9	TRBJ2-3	NA	many	TGTGCCAGCAGCCCGTCTCAGCGGGATACGCAGTATTTT	CASSPSQRDTQYF
TRBV4-2	TRBJ2-7	NA	many	TGTGCCAGCAGCTCCCGGGGTTCGACCCTTACCTACGAGCAGTACTTC	CASSSRGSTLTYEQYF
TRBV6-4	TRBJ2-1	NA	many	TGTGCCAGCAGTGACTCGGCAGATTATGAGCAGTTCTTC	CASSDSADYEQFF
TRBV7-9	TRBJ2-7	TRBD2	many	TGTGCCAGCAGCACTAGGGAGGGGTCGAAGCAGTACTTC	CASSTREGSKQYF
TRBV12-3/TRBV12-4	TRBJ2-7	TRBD2	few	TGTGCCAGCAGTTTCGGGCTAGCGGGGGTAAACACCTACGAGCAGTACTTC	CASSFGLAGVNTYEQYF
TRBV6-4	TRBJ2-2	NA	many	TGTGCCAGCAGTAAGGACAGTTCCACCGGGGAGCTGTTTTTT	CASSKDSSTGELFF
TRBV6-5	TRBJ1-4	NA	many	TGTGCCAGCAGGCCCGCGGGGGCGGCTAATGAAAAACTGTTTTTT	CASRPAGAANEKLFF
TRBV6-2/TRBV6-3	TRBJ2-7	NA	few	TGTGCCAGCAGTTACGGGAGATACGAGCAGTACTTC	CASSYGRYEQYF
TRBV29-1	TRBJ2-1	TRBD2	NA	TGCAGCGTTGGACGGACTAGCGGGAGCAATGAGCAGTTCTTC	CSVGRTSGSNEQFF